The rows below give T cell receptor beta chains drawn from one sample of a study of a mutant IDH1 vaccine in newly diagnosed glioma. Generated by immunoSEQ multiplex PCR, the TCRdb table keeps only in-frame clones and is missing some. The table lists around 60,000 clones, 75% to 85% of them singletons, with 5% to 7% in the top ten. These TCRs are of unknown antigen specificity. The sequenced sample was PBMCs, obtained from a glioma patient whose treatment included an IDH1 peptide vaccine. These receptors all stem from a man aged 40-49 years with glioma. The CDR3 runs from the conserved cysteine through the conserved F or W. A D gene is named only where the DNA matches it firmly. Size is stated for part of the rows, as once, few or many counts, or as a class when the clone is expanded.

>TRBV15|16|TRBJ2-1|-|-
TGTGCCACCAGCAGAGGGGTACGAGGGATCTACAATGAGCAGTTCTTC
CATSRGVRGIYNEQFF
>TRBV7-8|13|TRBJ2-5|-|-
TGTGCCAGCAGCTTAGACAGGCAAGAGACCCAGTACTTC
CASSLDRQETQYF
>TRBV18|16|TRBJ1-4|-|-
TGTGCCAGCTCACACGATTCACCGGTTACGAATGAAAAACTGTTTTTT
CASSHDSPVTNEKLFF
>TRBV20-1|11|TRBJ2-5|-|-
TGCAGTGCTAAACTACAAGAGACCCAGTACTTC
CSAKLQETQYF
>TRBV4-3|14|TRBJ1-2|-|-
TGCGCCAGCAGCCCTGTAGGTTTAATTTCGGGCTACACCTTC
CASSPVGLISGYTF
>TRBV30|12|TRBJ2-7|once|TRBD1
TGTGCCTGGAAGACAGGGCCCTACGAGCAGTACTTC
CAWKTGPYEQYF
>TRBV9|15|TRBJ2-7|-|-
TGTGCCAGCAGCCGCCGGGGGACAAACTCCTACGAGCAGTACTTC
CASSRRGTNSYEQYF
>TRBV5-1|17|TRBJ2-1|-|TRBD2
TGCGCCAGCAGCTTGGGTGGGACTAGCCCGTTCTACAATGAGCAGTTCTTC
CASSLGGTSPFYNEQFF
>TRBV2|14|TRBJ2-7|-|TRBD1
TGTGCCAGCAGAGACAGGGTTTTAGGGTACGAGCAGTACTTC
CASRDRVLGYEQYF
>TRBV6-5|14|TRBJ2-1|-|-
TGTGCCAGCAACAATATAGGCTCCTACAATGAGCAGTTCTTC
CASNNIGSYNEQFF
>TRBV11-2|15|TRBJ2-1|-|TRBD2
TGTGCCAGCAGCTTTGGTAGCGGGGAATACAATGAGCAGTTCTTC
CASSFGSGEYNEQFF
>TRBV18|13|TRBJ2-1|-|TRBD1
TGTGCCAGCTCCCGGACAGGGAATAATGAGCAGTTCTTC
CASSRTGNNEQFF
>TRBV5-4|13|TRBJ2-7|-|-
TGTGCCAGCAGCTTAGGGCAGAGCTACGAGCAGTACTTC
CASSLGQSYEQYF
>TRBV5-1|15|TRBJ2-7|-|TRBD1
TGCGCCAGCAGCTTGGCTGCAGGGGGATCCTACGAGCAGTACTTC
CASSLAAGGSYEQYF
>TRBV2|20|TRBJ2-2|few|TRBD2
TGTGCCAGCAGTGAAGTCAGGGCTAGCGGGACTGTTTCGAACACCGGGGAGCTGTTTTTT
CASSEVRASGTVSNTGELFF
>TRBV15|14|TRBJ1-1|-|-
TGTGCCACCAGCTCTTGGGACTTCGGCACTGAAGCTTTCTTT
CATSSWDFGTEAFF
>TRBV30|12|TRBJ1-6|-|-
TGTGCCTGGAGTGATGCAGGGGTCGTCCTCCACTTT
CAWSDAGVVLHF
>TRBV5-5|15|TRBJ1-3|-|-
TGTGCCAGCAGCTGGAGCAGGGACTCTGGAAACACCATATATTTT
CASSWSRDSGNTIYF
>TRBV7-8|14|TRBJ1-3|-|-
TGTGCCAGCAGCTTATGGCCCAATGGAAACACCATATATTTT
CASSLWPNGNTIYF
>TRBV14|18|TRBJ2-7|-|-
TGTGCCAGCAGCCAAGAGTCGAGGGTCCCGACACCTCTCTACGAGCAGTACTTC
CASSQESRVPTPLYEQYF
>TRBV29-1|13|TRBJ2-1|-|TRBD1
TGCAGCGTTGTACAGGGGGCACGGAATGAGCAGTTCTTC
CSVVQGARNEQFF
>TRBV6-1|16|TRBJ2-2|once|-
TGTGCCAGCAGTGCGTCATTGGGGGTAAACACCGGGGAGCTGTTTTTT
CASSASLGVNTGELFF
>TRBV21-1|17|TRBJ2-3|-|-
TGTGCCAGCAGCAACGGGTACAGGGGGCGCAGAACAGATACGCAGTATTTT
CASSNGYRGRRTDTQYF
>TRBV30|14|TRBJ1-5|few|-
TGTGCCTGGAAACCGGGACAACGGCCTCAGCCCCAGCATTTT
CAWKPGQRPQPQHF
>TRBV4-3|13|TRBJ1-1|-|-
TGCGCCAGCAGCCAAAAGACGAACACTGAAGCTTTCTTT
CASSQKTNTEAFF
>TRBV27|16|TRBJ2-2|-|TRBD2
TGTGCCAGCAGTTCTAGCGGGAGATCGTACACCGGGGAGCTGTTTTTT
CASSSSGRSYTGELFF
>TRBV28|13|TRBJ2-7|once|-
TGTGCCAGCAGTTTAACGGGAAATTACGAGCAGCACTTC
CASSLTGNYEQHF
>TRBV7-8|16|TRBJ1-2|-|-
TGTGCCAGCAGCCCGAGAGCCCTCCCAACCCACTATGGCTACACCTTC
CASSPRALPTHYGYTF
>TRBV4-1|17|TRBJ2-1|once|TRBD2
TGCGCCAGCAGCCAAGTGCAGCGGGAGAGCCTAGGGGATGAGCAGTTCTTC
CASSQVQRESLGDEQFF
>TRBV12-5|20|TRBJ1-3|few|TRBD1
TGTGCTAGTGGTTTGGTAGCACGATGGACAGGTCTCAGTTCTGGAAACACCATATATTTT
CASGLVARWTGLSSGNTIYF
>TRBV7-8|15|TRBJ2-3|-|TRBD2
TGTGCCAGCAGCCGAGCTAGCGGGGCCGCCGATACGCAGTATTTT
CASSRASGAADTQYF
>TRBV10-3|13|TRBJ1-6|-|-
TGTGTATCGGGGGCAGACTATAATTCACCCCTCCACTTT
CVSGADYNSPLHF
>TRBV7-9|14|TRBJ2-7|-|-
TGTGCCAGCAGCTTCCCCGAAAGACCCTACGAGCAGTACTTC
CASSFPERPYEQYF
>TRBV7-7|16|TRBJ2-2|once|-
TGTGCTAGCAGCTTCAGCCCCGGGGGCTCACCCGGGGAGCTGTTTTTT
CASSFSPGGSPGELFF
>TRBV5-1|14|TRBJ2-7|-|TRBD1
TGCGCCAGCAGTAGAGGGCAGGGGGCTGGGGAGCAGTACTTC
CASSRGQGAGEQYF
>TRBV6-5|16|TRBJ2-7|-|TRBD2
TGTGCCAGCAGTTTTAAAACACTCGGGACTAGCGGTGAGCAGTACTTC
CASSFKTLGTSGEQYF
>TRBV7-2|14|TRBJ2-7|-|-
TGTGCCAGCAGCTTAGTCGTCGGGAGATACGAGCAGTACTTC
CASSLVVGRYEQYF
>TRBV5-1|11|TRBJ1-4|-|-
TGCGCCAGCAGCTCTGATGAAAAACTGTTTTTT
CASSSDEKLFF
>TRBV10-3|11|TRBJ2-7|-|-
TGTGCCACCACGGGGAGCTACGAGCAGTACTTC
CATTGSYEQYF
>TRBV28|13|TRBJ2-7|-|TRBD1
TGTGCCAGCAGTTTAGGGACAGGGGATGAGCAGTACTTC
CASSLGTGDEQYF
>TRBV7-2|15|TRBJ2-1|few|TRBD2
TGTGCCAGCAGCTCCCGACTAGCGGGGCACAATGAGCAGTTCTTC
CASSSRLAGHNEQFF
>TRBV30|12|TRBJ2-2|few|-
TGTGCCTGGGGAAGGGGCCCCGGGGAGCTGTTTTTT
CAWGRGPGELFF
>TRBV19|15|TRBJ1-5|few|TRBD1
TGTGCCAGTAGTCGACAGGGGATGGGCAATCAGCCCCAGCATTTT
CASSRQGMGNQPQHF
>TRBV5-1|12|TRBJ2-7|-|TRBD1
TGCGCCAGCAGCGCGACAGGGCGGGAGCAGTACTTC
CASSATGREQYF
>TRBV15|15|TRBJ1-6|-|TRBD1
TGTGCCACCAGCAGAATCCGGGACAGGGCTTCACCCCTCCACTTT
CATSRIRDRASPLHF
>TRBV10-3|14|TRBJ2-5|-|TRBD1
TGTGCCATCGGACCAAACAGGGGGTTGGGGACCCAGTACTTC
CAIGPNRGLGTQYF
>TRBV19|12|TRBJ1-2|-|-
TGTGCCTCTCGGGGCGGAACTTATGGCTACACCTTC
CASRGGTYGYTF
>TRBV30|14|TRBJ1-2|-|TRBD1
TGTGCCTGGGCCGGGACAGGGACAACTTATGGCTACACCTTC
CAWAGTGTTYGYTF
>TRBV5-4|14|TRBJ2-5|-|-
TGTGCCAGCAGCTTGGTCGGGGGCCAAGAGACCCAGTACTTC
CASSLVGGQETQYF
>TRBV30|14|TRBJ1-5|few|-
TGTGCCTGGAGCGCAGGGATAAGCAATCAGCCCCAGCATTTT
CAWSAGISNQPQHF